Shown below are 25 T cell receptor beta chains from a single sample sequenced in a study of early T cells in non-severe SARS-CoV-2 infection. TCRdb re-called the 5' RACE reads with MiXCR, one entry per CDR3 protein. This sample has tens of thousands of distinct CDR3 sequences, with 9% to 15% found just once. Sequencing was done on a sample of whole blood. These receptors were collected from an adult who was a healthcare worker with PCR-confirmed SARS-CoV-2 infection or an uninfected control (not recorded which).

This clonotype was seen only a few times. The rearrangement joins TRBV11-2 to TRBJ2-7, with D maybe TRBD1 (5 bases). CDR1 is SGHAT and CDR2 is FQNNGV in the germline V gene. V lost 6 bases and J lost 2, with 14 bases in between. The CDR3 length is 14 residues. CDR3 residues: CASRPAGITYEQYF. The DNA of the CDR3 is TGTGCCAGCAGACCGGCAGGGATCACCTACGAGCAGTACTTC.

This clonotype was detected ten times or more. The J gene is TRBJ2-7, the V gene TRBV7-2, with TRBD2 identical over 12 bases. The CDR3 is 15 amino acids. CDR1 and CDR2 from the germline V gene are SGHTA and FQGNSA. Unmatched junction bases numbered 9, after V lost 5 bases and J lost 7 bases. The CDR3 here is CASSPRTSGTREQYF. The CDR3 DNA follows: TGTGCCAGCAGCCCCCGGACTAGCGGGACGCGGGAGCAGTACTTC.

This clonotype has at least ten counts. V gene TRBV3-1 combines with J gene TRBJ1-4, with a possible D match to TRBD1 (5 bases). This CDR3 is built from 18 residues. Germline V gives CDR1 LGHDT, CDR2 YNNKEL (reference sequence). V lost 7 bases to trimming and J lost 0 bases, with 21 bases between them. CDR3 nucleotides: TGTGCCAGCACCCAGAAGAGGGGCCCGAGATCAACTAATGAAAAACTGTTTTTT. It yields the protein CASTQKRGPRSTNEKLFF.

This clonotype was seen at least ten times. V and J are TRBV20-1 and TRBJ2-1; D remains unclear. The CDR3 is made up of 14 amino acids. The germline V gene encodes CDR1 DFQATT and CDR2 SNEGSKA (reference sequence). Trimming cost V 1 base and J 0 bases, with 7 bases left between them. As DNA, the CDR3 is TGCAGTGCTAGAGGGGTGAGCTCCTACAATGAGCAGTTCTTC. Its translation: CSARGVSSYNEQFF.

This clonotype was picked up many times. The CDR3 nucleotides are TGTGCCAGCAGTGACGGGCTAGCGGACAGCACAGATACGCAGTATTTT. It codes for CASSDGLADSTDTQYF. The V and J genes are TRBV6-4 and TRBJ2-3; 7 nucleotides line up with TRBD2. Trimming cost V 2 bases and J 0 bases; bases outside gene matches: 5. The CDR3 spans 16 residues. Per germline, CDR1 MRHNA and CDR2 SNTAGT.

J is TRBJ2-5 and V is TRBV6-5; TRBD2 is a possible D gene (6 bases). Germline assignment: CDR1 MNHEY and CDR2 SVGAGI. Trimming left V 4 bases short and J 3 bases short, with 15 bases between. The CDR3 consists of 15 residues. Written as DNA, the CDR3 is TGTGCCAGCAGTTCCCACTCTAGCGCCAAAGAGACCCAGTACTTC. Translation gives CASSSHSSAKETQYF.

This clonotype has a single count. This chain uses TRBV20-1 with TRBJ2-3, with D tentatively TRBD1 (5 bases). Germline V gene sequence: CDR1 DFQATT, CDR2 SNEGSKA (reference sequence). V dropped 7 bases and J dropped 3 bases, with 11 bases sitting between them. The CDR3 is 12 amino acids. The CDR3 DNA reads TGCAGTGTGGGGCAGGGTACAGATACGCAGTATTTT. Translating it yields CSVGQGTDTQYF.

This clonotype was detected a few times. This chain joins TRBV5-4 and TRBJ2-1, with D tentatively TRBD1 (5 bases). V lost 4 bases and J 5 bases, leaving 16 bases between the germline ends. Germline CDR1 and CDR2: SGHNT and YYREEE (reference sequence). CDR3 length: 15 amino acids. The CDR3 region is CASSDSLQGHNEQFF. The DNA for the CDR3 is TGTGCCAGCAGCGACAGCTTGCAGGGTCACAATGAGCAGTTCTTC.

Of note for this clonotype: This sequence may be a read error, since a much larger clone differs from it by one base. CDR3 loop: CVISGTSNTGELFF. Written as DNA, the CDR3 is TGTGTCATCAGCGGGACTTCTAACACCGGGGAGCTGTTTTTT. This rearrangement joins TRBV10-3 to TRBJ2-2; 7 bases line up with TRBD2. There are 14 residues in the CDR3. The germline gives CDR1 ENHRY, CDR2 SYGVKD.

The table lists this clonotype with a few counts. V and J are TRBV6-4 and TRBJ2-1; no firm D call. CDR3 length: 13 residues. Germline loops: CDR1 MRHNA, CDR2 SNTAGT. Trimming removed 2 bases at V and 5 bases at J, with 7 bases between. This CDR3 reads CASSDEWNNEQFF. CDR3 nucleotides: TGTGCCAGCAGTGACGAGTGGAACAATGAGCAGTTCTTC.

This clonotype is labeled as medium-sized. At one boundary the junction diverges from the germline segment, which might be a read error. The chain recombines TRBV9 with TRBJ2-1; D unclear. The germline gives CDR1 SGDLS, CDR2 YYNGEE. This CDR3 has 10 amino acids. The CDR3 DNA reads as TGTGCCAGCAGCGTAAAGGGCTACGGGTTC. Amino acids: CASSVKGYGF.

Only a few counts were recorded for this clonotype. This chain links TRBV19 with TRBJ2-5, with D maybe TRBD2 (5 bases). Germline values: CDR1 LNHDA, CDR2 SQIVND (reference sequence). The V and J ends lost 0 bases and 5 bases respectively, with 19 bases between them. The CDR3 sequence is 17 residues long. The CDR3 loop reads CASSIDLLERPLETQYF. The CDR3 DNA reads TGTGCCAGTAGTATAGATCTATTGGAGCGGCCTTTGGAGACCCAGTACTTC.

The table lists this clonotype with a few counts. The chain has TRBV9 and TRBJ2-1; D remains unclear. This CDR3 region has 16 residues. The germline gives CDR1 SGDLS, CDR2 YYNGEE. Trimming took off 4 bases at V and 6 bases at J, with 20 bases between the two ends. DNA of the CDR3: TGTGCCAGCAGCCACCCTGGCCAATCTACGGGCAATGAGCAGTTCTTC. Protein: CASSHPGQSTGNEQFF.

This clonotype was seen at least ten times. This rearrangement joins TRBV7-9 to TRBJ2-2, with D possibly matching TRBD1 (5 bases). The CDR3 length is 13 residues. Germline V gene lookup returns CDR1 SEHNR and CDR2 FQNEAQ (reference sequence). Trimming removed 3 bases from V and 6 bases from J, with 8 bases in between. DNA for the CDR3: TGTGCCAGCAGCTTCAGGGAAGCCGGGGAGCTGTTTTTT. This sequence encodes CASSFREAGELFF.

This clonotype was counted between two and nine times. The chain carries TRBV7-9 and TRBJ2-1; tentative D call: TRBD1 (5 bases). The V and J ends lost 3 bases and 5 bases respectively, with 8 bases between them. The CDR3 spans 13 residues. Per germline, CDR1 SEHNR and CDR2 FQNEAQ (reference sequence). The CDR3 DNA sequence: TGTGCCAGCAGCTTCTCAGGGAACAATGAGCAGTTCTTC. It codes for CASSFSGNNEQFF. Together with reference TRBV7-9 and TRBJ2-1, the CDR3 gives the full variable domain: DTGVSQNPRHKITKRGQNVTFRCDPISEHNRLYWYRQTLGQGPEFLTYFQNEAQLEKSRLLSDRFSAERPKGSFSTLEIQRTEQGDSAMYLCASSFSGNNEQFFGPGTRLTVL.

This clonotype came up many times. The chain carries TRBV20-1 and TRBJ1-6; D might be TRBD1 (5 bases). With 1 base removed from V and 11 bases from J, the gap between germline ends came to 15 bases. CDR3 length equals 14 residues. CDR1 DFQATT and CDR2 SNEGSKA come from the germline V gene (reference sequence). The CDR3 loop reads CSARGARGEAPLHF. CDR3 sequence (DNA): TGCAGTGCTAGAGGAGCAAGGGGAGAGGCACCCCTCCACTTT.

Concerning this clonotype: Its ends do not fully match the called genes, so a read error is possible. The rearrangement uses TRBV6-6 and TRBJ1-2; D unclear. The length of the CDR3 is 11 residues. In germline, CDR1 is MNHNY, CDR2 SVGAGI (reference sequence). The DNA of the CDR3 is TGTGCCAGCAGTTACTCGGAGGACCTTTTATTC. As protein: CASSYSEDLLF.

J is TRBJ2-2 and V is TRBV11-2; possible D gene TRBD1, 6 bases. In germline, CDR1 is SGHAT, CDR2 FQNNGV. The CDR3 runs to 13 residues. V was pared by 6 bases and J by 5 bases, with 10 bases between. The CDR3: CASSYTGTGELFF. The CDR3 region has the DNA TGTGCCAGCAGTTACACAGGGACCGGGGAGCTGTTTTTT.

This clonotype occurred many times. CDR3 protein: CASMPGAYNEQFF. The CDR3 nucleotides are TGTGCCAGCATGCCAGGGGCGTACAATGAGCAGTTCTTC. The V gene is TRBV28, the J gene TRBJ2-1, with a tentative D call TRBD1 (6 bases). This CDR3 is 13 amino acids long. CDR1 MDHEN and CDR2 SYDVKM come from the germline V gene. Trimming left V 7 bases short and J 4 bases short, with 11 bases between.

The chain recombines TRBV7-3 with TRBJ2-3, with 7 bases matching TRBD2. The germline V gene has CDR1 SGHTA and CDR2 FQGTGA. This CDR3 region has 21 residues. J gave up 0 bases and V 0 bases, and 18 bases lay outside the gene matches. In DNA form, the CDR3 reads TGTGCCAGCAGCTTAACGTTCCAGCGGGACCGCGGGGCTTTGAGCACAGATACGCAGTATTTT. Translated, it gives CASSLTFQRDRGALSTDTQYF.

This clonotype came up a few times. The chain employs TRBV4-1 and TRBJ2-5, with D unclear. V lost 0 bases and J 4 bases, leaving 9 bases between the germline ends. This CDR3 has 14 residues. CDR1 and CDR2 from the germline V gene are MGHRA and YSYEKL. The CDR3 bases are TGCGCCAGCAGCCAAGAGCGATGGGGAGAGACCCAGTACTTC. It codes for CASSQERWGETQYF.

The chain links TRBV7-2 to TRBJ1-2, with unresolved D. CDR3 length: 14 amino acids. The V gene's germline CDR1 is SGHTA and CDR2 FQGNSA. The germline V and J ends were trimmed by 1 base and 4 bases, with 10 bases remaining between them. CDR3 region: CASSLVASSYGYTF. DNA of the CDR3: TGTGCCAGCAGCTTAGTCGCCAGTTCCTATGGCTACACCTTC.

This clonotype was seen only a few times. The chain couples TRBV28 to TRBJ1-1; D unresolved. V lost 5 bases and J 4 bases, leaving 17 bases between the germline ends. This CDR3 contains 15 residues. CDR1 MDHEN and CDR2 SYDVKM come from the germline V gene. The CDR3 sequence is CASSRRMVVGTEAFF. CDR3 coding DNA: TGTGCCAGCAGTAGAAGAATGGTGGTAGGCACTGAAGCTTTCTTT.

The chain uses TRBV7-2 and TRBJ1-6; TRBD1 matches at 7 bases. Trimming cost V 5 bases and J 7 bases; bases outside gene matches: 8. Germline assignment: CDR1 SGHTA and CDR2 FQGNSA. This CDR3 comprises 15 residues. The CDR3 protein is CASSPPQGGNSPLHF. In nucleotides, the CDR3 is TGTGCCAGCAGCCCACCGCAGGGGGGGAATTCACCCCTCCACTTT.

The rearrangement uses TRBV3-1 and TRBJ2-1, with D perhaps matching TRBD2 (6 bases). Germline loops: CDR1 LGHDT, CDR2 YNNKEL (reference sequence). The CDR3 is made up of 14 amino acids. Trimming pared 4 bases from V and 8 bases from J, leaving 15 bases between. The CDR3: CASSPGDSPHEQFF. The CDR3 DNA follows: TGTGCCAGCAGCCCTGGGGACTCTCCCCATGAGCAGTTCTTC.